Below, 21 T cell receptor beta chains from the same sample are listed, as sequenced in a study of T cells in Graves' hyperthyroidism and ophthalmopathy. The source material, RNA transcripts, was used to amplify TCR beta CDR3 regions. During a first-round RT-PCR of the TCR CDR3, the HTBI primer set was used. One entry per CDR3 protein, called by TCRdb with MiXCR from the multiplex PCR reads. The sample has a few hundred thousand distinct CDR3 sequences, roughly a sixth seen once; the top ten hold 2.5% to 4%. Sequenced material: blood. These receptors came from a woman in her forties with Graves' ophthalmopathy.

This clonotype has only a few counts. This chain connects TRBV2 to TRBJ2-6, with D hard to call. V was shortened by 7 bases and J by 3 bases, with 10 bases between the two germline ends. Per germline, CDR1 SNHLY and CDR2 FYNNEI. This CDR3 spans 14 amino acids. Here the CDR3 DNA reads TGTGCCAGCAATGTAAGAGGTGGGGCCAACGTCCTGACTTTC. Translated, it gives CASNVRGGANVLTF. Filled out from reference TRBV2 and TRBJ2-6, the complete variable domain reads EPEVTQTPSHQVTQMGQEVILRCVPISNHLYFYWYRQILGQKVEFLVSFYNNEISEKSEIFDDQFSVERPDGSNFTLKIRSTKLEDSAMYFCASNVRGGANVLTFGAGSRLTVL.

This clonotype was observed at least ten times. The chain links TRBV11-2 to TRBJ2-1; D not resolved. This CDR3 is built from 13 residues. V was clipped by 1 base and J by 13 bases, with 14 bases between them. Germline CDR1 and CDR2: SGHAT and FQNNGV. The CDR3 region has the DNA TGTGCCAGCAGCTTAGGGGAACTTCGGCCCCAGTTCTTC. The encoded protein is CASSLGELRPQFF.

The chain carries TRBV9 and TRBJ2-2, with 7 nucleotides matching TRBD2. There are 15 residues in the CDR3. V lost 0 bases, J lost 6 bases, and 5 bases stayed unmatched. Germline-derived CDR1 and CDR2 are SGDLS and YYNGEE. The CDR3 sequence is CASSVESGESGELFF. For the CDR3, the DNA is TGTGCCAGCAGCGTAGAGAGCGGGGAGTCCGGGGAGCTGTTTTTT.

The chain combines TRBV2 with TRBJ2-1, with 8 nucleotides matching TRBD1. Germline V gives CDR1 SNHLY, CDR2 FYNNEI. Trimming at V came to 2 bases and at J to 10 bases, leaving 4 bases not matched to a gene. The CDR3 spans 13 residues. CDR3 DNA: TGTGCCAGCAGTGAACAGGGGGCCGGGGAGCAGTTCTTC. Translating it yields CASSEQGAGEQFF.

The chain employs TRBV4-1 and TRBJ1-3, with D possibly being TRBD1 (6 bases). The CDR3 extends over 16 amino acids. V lost 5 bases to trimming and J lost 0 bases, with 14 bases between them. Germline assignment: CDR1 MGHRA and CDR2 YSYEKL. CDR3 in amino acids: CASSNDRLRSGNTIYF. CDR3 DNA sequence: TGCGCCAGCAGCAACGACAGGCTACGCTCTGGAAACACCATATATTTT.

In this sample, this clonotype turned up a few times. This chain joins TRBV27 and TRBJ2-7, with 7 bases identical to TRBD2. This CDR3 contains 14 residues. V shed 6 bases and J 2 bases; nucleotides not matched to a gene: 7. CDR1 MNHEY and CDR2 SMNVEV come from the germline V gene (reference sequence). This chain's CDR3 is CASRLISGPYEQYF. CDR3 coding DNA: TGTGCCAGCAGGCTTATTAGCGGGCCCTACGAGCAGTACTTC.

This clonotype showed up many times. The chain uses TRBV6-1 and TRBJ1-5, with a tentative D call TRBD1 (5 bases). There are 14 residues in the CDR3. Trimming took 5 bases from V and 8 from J, leaving 16 bases between them. Germline V gives CDR1 MNHNS, CDR2 SASEGT. CDR3 in DNA: TGTGCCAGCAGTCGGACATTTAACGGGGAGCCCCAGCATTTT. Translation: CASSRTFNGEPQHF.

This clonotype was seen repeatedly, ten times or more. The CDR3 nucleotides read TGTGCCAGCAGCAACCGGGCCAGGCCGAACACTGAAGCTTTCTTT. Protein sequence: CASSNRARPNTEAFF. The chain uses TRBV7-2 and TRBJ1-1, with unresolved D. Germline CDR1 is SGHTA and CDR2 is FQGNSA. The V end was cut by 5 bases, the J end by 1 base, with 14 bases between. This CDR3 is built from 15 residues.

The table lists this clonotype with many counts. The chain joins TRBV12-3 or TRBV12-4 to TRBJ1-2; D is unresolved. V gave up 3 bases and J gave up 6 bases, with 17 bases separating them. This CDR3 contains 15 residues. The CDR3 region is CASSFTARTLNGYTF. CDR3 in DNA: TGTGCCAGCAGTTTTACGGCTCGAACTTTGAATGGCTACACCTTC.

This clonotype was detected ten times or more. The chain combines TRBV30 with TRBJ1-2, with TRBD1 identical over 9 bases. The CDR3 consists of 14 residues. Unmatched junction bases numbered 5, after V lost 3 bases and J lost 3 bases. CDR1 is GTSNPN, CDR2 SVGIG, per germline (reference sequence). CDR3 nucleotide sequence: TGTGCCTGGAGGGCCAGGGACAGGGACTATGGCTACACCTTC. Translating it yields CAWRARDRDYGYTF.

This clonotype was seen a handful of times. The chain uses TRBV24-1 and TRBJ2-1; 8 bases line up with TRBD1. Unmatched junction bases numbered 6, after V lost 3 bases and J lost 6 bases. Germline CDR1 is KGHDR and CDR2 is SFDVKD. The CDR3 has 15 residues. The CDR3 bases are TGTGCCACCAGTGATCCCGGGACAGGCGCCAATGAGCAGTTCTTC. Translating it yields CATSDPGTGANEQFF.

This clonotype was detected many times. This chain uses TRBV3-1 with TRBJ1-2; possibly TRBD1 for D (5 bases). The germline V gene encodes CDR1 LGHDT and CDR2 YNNKEL (reference sequence). The CDR3 is made up of 16 amino acids. Trimming left V 4 bases short and J 5 bases short, with 20 bases between. CDR3 nucleotide sequence: TGTGCCAGCAGCCCCTTCGCTTCCGGGGCTGCATATGGCTACACCTTC. Amino acids: CASSPFASGAAYGYTF.

A few counts support this clonotype. The chain has TRBV5-4 and TRBJ2-5; TRBD1 matches 7 bases. CDR1 and CDR2 (germline): SGHNT, YYREEE (reference sequence). V lost 5 bases to trimming and J lost 4 bases; unmatched junction nucleotides: 5. The CDR3 loop spans 13 amino acids. The CDR3 here is CASRRQGRETQYF. The CDR3 DNA sequence: TGTGCCAGCAGGAGACAGGGACGAGAGACCCAGTACTTC.

In this sample, this clonotype turned up a few times. Since no conserved phenylalanine or tryptophan closes the CDR3, a read error is the likely cause. This chain connects TRBV18 to TRBJ2-7, with 10 bases aligning to TRBD2. J lost 2 bases, V lost 8 bases, and 15 bases had no gene match. In germline, CDR1 is KGHSH, CDR2 LQKENI. This CDR3 is 17 amino acids long. The chain's CDR3 is CASKIRGGTSETYEQYS. CDR3 coding DNA: TGTGCCAGCAAAATTCGTGGCGGGACTAGCGAGACCTACGAGCAGTACTCC.

This clonotype was counted at least ten times. The rearrangement joins TRBV18 to TRBJ2-7, with TRBD1 matching 11 bases. Trimming removed 1 base from V and 0 bases from J; junction bases left unmatched: 2. Germline V gene lookup returns CDR1 KGHSH and CDR2 LQKENI. The CDR3 length is 16 residues. Written as DNA, the CDR3 is TGTGCCAGCTCACCACGCGGGACAGGGGGCTCCTACGAGCAGTACTTC. It yields the protein CASSPRGTGGSYEQYF.

This clonotype was counted at least ten times. The genes are TRBV6-2 or TRBV6-3 and TRBJ2-7; possible D gene TRBD2, 5 bases. Trimming shortened V by 2 bases and J by 6 bases, and 23 bases separated the two germline ends. CDR1 and CDR2 (germline): MNHEY, SVGEGT. The CDR3 has 17 amino acids. The CDR3 DNA reads as TGTGCCAGCAGTTACCTCCGACTCTCGAGCGGTGTAGGCGAGCAGTACTTC. This translates into CASSYLRLSSGVGEQYF.

The chain is built from TRBV19 and TRBJ1-5, with a tentative D call TRBD1 (6 bases). CDR3 length: 15 residues. Germline V lookup: CDR1 LNHDA, CDR2 SQIVND (reference sequence). V was shortened by 3 bases and J by 7 bases, with 16 bases between the two germline ends. The CDR3 reads CASSMGQGLRQPQHF. The CDR3 DNA reads as TGTGCCAGTAGTATGGGGCAGGGGTTGAGACAGCCCCAGCATTTT.

The chain employs TRBV28 and TRBJ2-5, with TRBD1 as a possible D gene (6 bases). Germline V gene lookup returns CDR1 MDHEN and CDR2 SYDVKM. This CDR3 region has 14 residues. Trimming took 4 bases from V and 5 from J, leaving 14 bases between them. The DNA of the CDR3 is TGTGCCAGCAGTTATTCCTGGCAGGGGGAGACCCAGTACTTC. Its protein is CASSYSWQGETQYF.

This clonotype came up many times. The chain links TRBV11-2 to TRBJ2-7; D is undetermined. CDR1 SGHAT and CDR2 FQNNGV come from the germline V gene. The ends were cut back, 1 base at V and 2 bases at J, with 9 bases in the middle. The CDR3 has 14 residues. The CDR3 DNA sequence: TGTGCCAGCAGCTTAGGCGTGGTTACCTACGAGCAGTACTTC. This gives the protein CASSLGVVTYEQYF.

The chain joins TRBV20-1 to TRBJ2-5; D gene ambiguous. V was clipped by 5 bases and J by 0 bases, with 7 bases between them. This CDR3 has 12 residues. The germline CDR1 and CDR2 sequences are DFQATT and SNEGSKA (reference sequence). The CDR3 DNA follows: TGCAGTGCTTCACAGAACCAAGAGACCCAGTACTTC. Its translation: CSASQNQETQYF.

This clonotype was counted ten times or more. The chain is built from TRBV3-1 and TRBJ2-5; 7 bases match TRBD2. J gave up 1 base and V 4 bases, and 3 bases lay outside the gene matches. Germline values: CDR1 LGHDT, CDR2 YNNKEL (reference sequence). The CDR3 loop spans 14 amino acids. This CDR3 reads CASSLRLAQETQYF. The CDR3 DNA sequence: TGTGCCAGCAGCCTGCGACTAGCCCAAGAGACCCAGTACTTC.